This T cell receptor (beta chain) was captured by sequencing in a study of cytotoxic CD8 clonotypes in ibrutinib-treated CLL. Background on the study: Averaging across samples gave about 230,000 productive templates and 75,000 to 100,000 productive rearrangements. Overall study findings and caveats: Among the clonotypes, public ones were uncommon and contracted or held stable on treatment. The study found clonality rose at ibrutinib response, then fell toward baseline at progression.

With 4 bases clipped from V and 9 bases from J, the junction kept 12 bases outside the gene matches. This CDR3 has 17 amino acids. Germline CDR1 and CDR2: MGHRA and YSYEKL. As for this clone: Its antigen is currently unknown.

The protocol was immunoSEQ multiplex PCR, while the TCRdb copy is restricted to in-frame clones and leaves out a portion. In the table there are about 150,000 clones, about 80% of which are singletons. This material consisted of PBMCs, taken after 24 months of ibrutinib treatment. The clonotype was recovered from a human donor with chronic lymphocytic leukemia. This rearrangement joins TRBV4-1 to TRBJ2-1; 13 positions agree with TRBD2. The CDR3, as DNA: TGCGCCAGCAGCCGCGAGAGGACTAGCGGGGGTACAGGTGAGCAGTTCTTC. Its translation: CASSRERTSGGTGEQFF.